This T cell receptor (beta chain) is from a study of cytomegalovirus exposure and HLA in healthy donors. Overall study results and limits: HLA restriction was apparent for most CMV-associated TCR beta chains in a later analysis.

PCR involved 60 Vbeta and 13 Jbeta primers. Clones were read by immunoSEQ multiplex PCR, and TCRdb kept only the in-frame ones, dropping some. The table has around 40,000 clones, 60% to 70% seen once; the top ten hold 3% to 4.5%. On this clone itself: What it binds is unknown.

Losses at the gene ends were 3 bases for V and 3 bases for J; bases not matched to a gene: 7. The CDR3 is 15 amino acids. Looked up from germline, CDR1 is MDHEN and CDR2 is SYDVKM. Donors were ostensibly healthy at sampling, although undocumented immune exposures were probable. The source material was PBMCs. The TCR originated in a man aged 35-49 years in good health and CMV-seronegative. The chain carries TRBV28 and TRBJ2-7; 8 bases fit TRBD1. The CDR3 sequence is CASSLVGQGLYEQYF. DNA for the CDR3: TGTGCCAGCAGTTTGGTTGGACAGGGCCTCTACGAGCAGTACTTC.